This T cell receptor beta chain derives from a study of blood T cell repertoires in COVID-19 (TCRdb year 2020). General notes on the study: The collaborator samples originated in the United States, Italy and Spain and spanned the acute and convalescent phases of COVID-19. The prospective study material was composed of cDNA or gDNA derived from T cells, B-cell-depleted T cells, or PBMCs. The samples were drawn from the first 160 participants of the ongoing ImmuneRACE study and from 1,254 subjects provided by 6 global collaborators. Subjects who had been exposed to COVID-19, were actively infected with it, or had recovered from it provided the deeply sampled blood TCRbeta repertoires that made up the dataset. The repertoires were made available in a free public database intended to serve as a resource for research on the immune response to SARS-CoV-2. HLA class I and class II types, where available, came from metadata supplied by the sample provider rather than from assay-based typing. The sample metadata nearly always contained a de-identified subject ID, COVID-19 status, age in years and sex. Results the study describes overall, beyond this receptor: The amount of clinical and demographic metadata varied by source and participant and was provided uncurated.

V is pared back by 6 bases and J by 5 bases, with 12 bases lying between the germline termini. As encoded in the germline V gene, CDR1 is SGHRS while CDR2 is YFSETQ. Counted from cysteine to phenylalanine, this CDR3 has 12 amino acids. The kept DNA is CDR3 alone, 36 bases in frame from the first base. The immunoSEQ Assay, a bias-controlled multiplex PCR, was used to amplify TCRbeta CDR3 regions from genomic DNA. Per the source publication's procedure: Within the assay, amplification of reference gene primers was used to estimate how many nucleated cells each sample contained. To quantify the absolute abundance of each unique TCRbeta CDR3 rearrangement, sequence reads were collapsed and filtered. For each sample, productive Simpson clonality was calculated as the square root of Simpson's diversity index over productive rearrangements. In TCRdb, the immuneACCESS table is reduced to in-frame sequences with V and J assigned. These tables do not hold every clone; where another copy was compared, an unresolved V gene accounts for under half, and the others remain unexplained. That table furnishes V, J and clone size, whereas the DNA furnished D and trimming. The sample includes approximately 220,000 clones, with under 90% observed a single time. The top ten hold around 4.6% of the sample.

Concerning this clone: What this receptor recognizes is not known. Base qualities are not at hand, and no much larger clone is one base apart.

Participants in the prospective study were aged roughly 18 to 90 years, lived in 20 to 30 United States geographic areas, and enrolled through a virtual design. In the prospective study, participants were assigned to cohorts based on the clinical history participants reported in a screening survey and a study questionnaire. A participant counted as exposed if, within 2 weeks of entering the study, that participant had been in contact with someone who had a PCR-confirmed or clinician-diagnosed COVID-19 case. Mobile phlebotomists in the prospective study collected whole blood, serum and a nasopharyngeal or oropharyngeal swab from every participant. Over an approximately 2-month period, participants in the prospective study had the option of providing additional blood draws and questionnaires. Prospective study blood samples were shipped either frozen or at room temperature before DNA extraction.

Material: PBMCs or T cells enriched from blood (not recorded which). This clonotype was sampled from a woman aged 45-65 years who had been exposed to COVID-19. This sequence uses TRBV5-1 and TRBJ2-7, with TRBD1 perhaps the D gene, on 5 matching bases. The nucleotide sequence is TGCGCCAGCACCCATACAGGACACGAGCAGTACTTC. This encodes CASTHTGHEQYF.